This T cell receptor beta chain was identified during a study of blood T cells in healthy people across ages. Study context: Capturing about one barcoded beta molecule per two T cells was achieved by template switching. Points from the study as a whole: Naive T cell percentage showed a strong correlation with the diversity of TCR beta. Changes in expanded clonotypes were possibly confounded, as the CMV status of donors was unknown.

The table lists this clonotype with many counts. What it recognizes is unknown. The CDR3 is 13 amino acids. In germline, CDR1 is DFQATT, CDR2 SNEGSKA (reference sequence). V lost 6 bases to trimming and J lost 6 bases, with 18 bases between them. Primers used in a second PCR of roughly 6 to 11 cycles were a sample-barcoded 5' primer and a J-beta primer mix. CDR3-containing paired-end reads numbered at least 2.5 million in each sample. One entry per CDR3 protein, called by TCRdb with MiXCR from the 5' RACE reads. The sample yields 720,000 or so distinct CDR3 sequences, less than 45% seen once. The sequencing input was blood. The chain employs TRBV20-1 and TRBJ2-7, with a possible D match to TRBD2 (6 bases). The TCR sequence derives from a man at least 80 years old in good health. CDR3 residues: CSALSDYAPEQYF. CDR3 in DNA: TGCAGTGCCCTCTCGGACTATGCTCCCGAGCAGTACTTC.